This T cell receptor beta chain was sequenced during a study of CD8+ T cells in alopecia areata. Study outcomes and limitations: Scalp samples also contribute reads from the resident alphabeta T cells found in normal skin. Mice showed TCR sharing more clearly than patients did, possibly owing to HLA.

Sorting relied on CD4, CD8alpha, NKG2D, NKG2ACE and other markers applied to pooled cutaneous lymph node cells. This clone has more than one count but fewer than ten. The antigen remains undetermined. Genes and germline come from the mouse. The read stops 4 residues short of the end of the CDR3; the missing end is completed from the germline J gene. The identical CDR3 is also encoded by other nucleotide sequences in the sample. cDNA prepared by RNA extraction and subsequent reverse transcription served as the template for sequencing. TCRdb's copy holds only in-frame clones and misses some; the assay was immunoSEQ multiplex PCR. The sample contains 200,000 to 300,000 clones, none of them singletons. The CDR3 consists of 13 residues. The V end lost 5 bases, the J end lost 0 bases, and 7 bases lay between the germline ends. The germline CDR1 and CDR2 sequences are FNHDT and SITEND (reference sequence).

The chain has TRBV19 and TRBJ2-3; TRBD1 is a possible D gene (5 bases). Sequencing was carried out using CD4+ T cells sorted from a lymph node. This clonotype originated in a C3H/HeJ mouse with alopecia areata. MHC haplotype of the strain: H2-k. The sequenced CDR3 bases are TGTGCCAGCAGAAGGGGTAGTGCAGAA. This encodes CASRRGSAE. The entire CDR3 protein reads CASRRGSAETLYF.